This T cell receptor (beta chain) stems from a study of blood T cell repertoires in COVID-19. The data were produced by immunoSEQ multiplex PCR, yet TCRdb's version contains in-frame clones alone and is incomplete. The sample lists tens of thousands of clones, 70% to 90% occurring once. Germline V gives CDR1 GTSNPN, CDR2 SVGIG (reference sequence). V was shortened by 0 bases and J by 0 bases, with 11 bases between the two germline ends. The CDR3 has 15 residues. The sequenced material came from peripheral blood. The chain combines TRBV30 with TRBJ1-2, with D possibly being TRBD1 (6 bases). This receptor was obtained from a woman aged 45-60 years with COVID-19, enrolled during active disease. The CDR3 spells CAWSVGTRANYGYTF. The CDR3 bases are TGTGCCTGGAGTGTCGGGACACGCGCTAACTATGGCTACACCTTC.